These 30 T cell receptor beta chains came from one sample sequenced in a study of vaccination and CD4 T cells after COVID-19. Cultured CD4+ T cells had their DNA profiled by the Oncomine TCR Beta short-read assay. MiXCR, run by TCRdb on the PCR reads, gives a single entry per CDR3 protein. The data hold about 14,000 distinct CDR3 sequences, with less than 50% observed a single time. Treatment meaning: roughly ten-day PBMC culture with coronavirus spike peptide pools or control peptides (ViraFEST assay). These TCRs are of unknown antigen specificity. The sequenced sample was CD4+ T cells from blood, cultured in vitro, obtained after SARS-CoV-2 vaccination. The receptors come from a human donor who had recovered from COVID-19.

V usage is TRBV6-1 and J usage is TRBJ1-2; 11 nucleotides match TRBD1. The V gene's germline CDR1 is MNHNS and CDR2 SASEGT. Trimming removed 6 bases from V and 7 bases from J; junction bases left unmatched: 4. This CDR3 comprises 13 residues. The CDR3 spells CASSSGTGGGYTF. In nucleotides, the CDR3 is TGTGCCAGCAGCTCCGGGACAGGGGGTGGCTACACCTTC.

The chain couples TRBV19 to TRBJ2-7, with 7 bases matching TRBD1. Germline lookup yields CDR1 LNHDA and CDR2 SQIVND (reference sequence). The CDR3 runs 14 residues. V gave up 3 bases and J gave up 3 bases; unmatched junction bases: 5. The DNA of the CDR3 is TGTGCCAGTAGTATGGACAGGTTTGACTACGAGCAGTACTTC. It yields the protein CASSMDRFDYEQYF.

The chain couples TRBV30 to TRBJ1-2, with D unresolved. The CDR3 extends over 12 amino acids. Looked up from germline, CDR1 is GTSNPN and CDR2 is SVGIG (reference sequence). Trimming shortened V by 1 base and J by 3 bases, and 6 bases separated the two germline ends. In DNA, the CDR3 is TGTGCCTGGAGTGGCGGGGACTATGGCTACACCTTC. Amino acids: CAWSGGDYGYTF.

The chain links TRBV6-2 or TRBV6-3 to TRBJ1-1; D possibly corresponds to TRBD1 (5 bases). This CDR3 comprises 12 residues. The V end lost 8 bases, the J end lost 0 bases, and 7 bases lay between the germline ends. Per germline, CDR1 MNHEY and CDR2 SVGEGT. In DNA, the CDR3 is TGTGCCAGCGACAGCCTGAACACTGAAGCTTTCTTT. Its translation is CASDSLNTEAFF.

The table lists this clonotype with a few counts. V is TRBV20-1 and J is TRBJ1-1; D remains unclear. CDR3 length equals 12 residues. Trimming took off 3 bases at V and 5 bases at J, with 10 bases between the two ends. The germline V gene encodes CDR1 DFQATT and CDR2 SNEGSKA (reference sequence). CDR3 residues: CSASFGFTEAFF. In nucleotides, the CDR3 is TGCAGTGCTAGTTTCGGGTTTACTGAAGCTTTCTTT.

This clonotype has a handful of counts. The CDR3 nucleotides read TGCGCCAGCAGCTTGGAAGGGGTCGGCTACACCTTC. Its translation: CASSLEGVGYTF. The V and J genes are TRBV5-1 and TRBJ1-2; TRBD1 is a possible D gene (5 bases). CDR3 length equals 12 residues. V lost 0 bases to trimming and J lost 8 bases, with 8 bases between them. Looked up from germline, CDR1 is SGHRS and CDR2 is YFSETQ.

V is TRBV25-1 and J is TRBJ1-3; D is perhaps TRBD1 (5 bases). CDR1 and CDR2 from the germline V gene are MGHDK and SYGVNS. The CDR3 extends over 16 amino acids. Trimming pared 0 bases from V and 8 bases from J, leaving 17 bases between. CDR3 nucleotides: TGTGCCAGCAGTGAATATACAGGATCGAGGAGAGACACCATATATTTT. Translated, it gives CASSEYTGSRRDTIYF.

The chain combines TRBV10-2 with TRBJ2-1, with 7 positions matching TRBD1. The CDR3 length is 14 residues. V was clipped by 0 bases and J by 10 bases; unmatched bases: 6. Per the germline V gene, CDR1 is WSHSY and CDR2 is SAAADI. Here the CDR3 reads CASSESTGIREQFF. DNA of the CDR3: TGCGCCAGCAGTGAGTCGACAGGGATCAGGGAGCAGTTCTTC.

The genes are TRBV7-9 and TRBJ2-7; TRBD2 agrees at 14 bases. CDR3 length: 16 amino acids. The ends lost 6 bases at V and 7 bases at J; junction bases unmatched: 11. Germline CDR1 reads SEHNR; CDR2 reads FQNEAQ (reference sequence). CDR3 sequence (DNA): TGTGCCAGCAGTACCCTGAAGGGACTAGCGGGGGTTGAGCAGTACTTC. This encodes CASSTLKGLAGVEQYF.

The CDR3 spells CAISESRESGNTIYF. In DNA, the CDR3 is TGTGCCATCAGTGAGTCTAGAGAGTCTGGAAACACCATATATTTT. The chain couples TRBV10-3 to TRBJ1-3; D unresolved. Germline-derived CDR1 and CDR2 are ENHRY and SYGVKD. V shed 0 bases and J shed 1 base, with 7 bases lying between them. The CDR3 consists of 15 residues.

The rearrangement joins TRBV20-1 to TRBJ1-6; 10 bases line up with TRBD1. Trimming at V came to 6 bases and at J to 10 bases, leaving 3 bases not matched to a gene. The CDR3 length is 12 residues. The germline V gene encodes CDR1 DFQATT and CDR2 SNEGSKA (reference sequence). The CDR3 spells CSAGTGDSPLHF. For the CDR3, the DNA is TGCAGTGCCGGGACAGGGGACTCACCCCTCCACTTT.

This clonotype was seen a few times. CDR3: CSVVGIGNEQYF. The CDR3 DNA follows: TGCAGTGTAGTCGGGATAGGCAACGAGCAGTACTTC. This chain links TRBV20-1 with TRBJ2-7; D is perhaps TRBD2 (5 bases). V was trimmed by 7 bases and J by 5 bases, leaving 15 bases between them. CDR3 size: 12 residues. The V gene's germline CDR1 is DFQATT and CDR2 SNEGSKA (reference sequence).

The rearrangement links TRBV21-1 to TRBJ1-1; the table names TRBD1, a call not compared with the DNA. TRBV21-1 counts as a pseudogene. The CDR3 consists of 17 residues. The CDR3: CASSKVRGGRKNTEAFF. The CDR3 DNA reads TGTGCCAGCAGCAAAGTTCGAGGGGGCAGAAAGAACACTGAAGCTTTCTTT.

The chain carries TRBV10-3 and TRBJ2-3; TRBD2 matches at 12 bases. This CDR3 has 17 amino acids. Germline V lookup: CDR1 ENHRY, CDR2 SYGVKD. The V gene end was trimmed by 3 bases and the J gene end by 5 bases; junction bases not matched to a gene: 9. For the CDR3, the DNA is TGTGCCATCAGTGACTTACTAGCGGGGGGAGCGGGAGATACGCAGTATTTT. It yields the protein CAISDLLAGGAGDTQYF.

The chain links TRBV6-1 to TRBJ2-1; D is uncertain. The CDR3 runs to 15 residues. Trimming shortened V by 4 bases and J by 7 bases, and 17 bases separated the two germline ends. Germline CDR1 and CDR2: MNHNS and SASEGT. Here the CDR3 DNA reads TGTGCCAGCAGTGGCCGATCCTGGTTAGGGAATGAGCAGTTCTTC. Encoded protein: CASSGRSWLGNEQFF.

The chain recombines TRBV28 with TRBJ1-3; D ambiguous. V was shortened by 6 bases and J by 2 bases, with 8 bases between the two germline ends. CDR3 length: 13 residues. Germline values: CDR1 MDHEN, CDR2 SYDVKM. Written as DNA, the CDR3 is TGTGCCAGCAGCGGGCACCCTGGAAACACCATATATTTT. Residues: CASSGHPGNTIYF.

The chain employs TRBV10-3 and TRBJ2-7, with a weak D call TRBD2 (5 bases). Trimming pared 3 bases from V and 4 bases from J, leaving 7 bases between. CDR3 length: 12 residues. Germline loops: CDR1 ENHRY, CDR2 SYGVKD. CDR3 loop: CAISDGGYEQYF. For the CDR3, the DNA is TGTGCCATCAGTGACGGAGGATACGAGCAGTACTTC.

V is TRBV5-1 and J is TRBJ2-5, with D possibly being TRBD1 or TRBD2 (5 bases each). The V and J ends lost 1 base and 2 bases respectively, with 9 bases between them. This CDR3 comprises 14 residues. Germline CDR1 SGHRS, CDR2 YFSETQ. CDR3 protein: CASSLIWGQETQYF. CDR3 in DNA: TGCGCCAGCAGCTTGATTTGGGGGCAAGAGACCCAGTACTTC.

This clonotype was seen only a few times. The genes are TRBV6-1 and TRBJ2-7; 7 bases agree with TRBD1. The length of the CDR3 is 13 residues. Germline-derived CDR1 and CDR2 are MNHNS and SASEGT. V dropped 9 bases and J dropped 0; count of bases not matched to a gene: 5. The CDR3 region is CASRDSFSYEQYF. The CDR3 DNA is TGTGCCAGTAGGGACAGCTTCTCCTACGAGCAGTACTTC.

This clonotype was counted between two and nine times. V usage is TRBV20-1 and J usage is TRBJ1-4; D ambiguous. V was pared by 6 bases and J by 4 bases, with 15 bases between. The CDR3 spans 14 residues. CDR1 is DFQATT, CDR2 SNEGSKA, per germline (reference sequence). The CDR3 reads CSALIQTDNEKLFF. The CDR3, as DNA: TGCAGTGCCCTGATACAGACCGATAATGAAAAACTGTTTTTT.

The V gene is TRBV7-2, the J gene TRBJ2-3; TRBD2 agrees at 11 bases. The germline CDR1 and CDR2 sequences are SGHTA and FQGNSA. J lost 8 bases, V lost 1 base, and 8 bases had no gene match. The CDR3 is 16 amino acids. CDR3 bases: TGTGCCAGCAGCTTAGGGGCTAGCGGGAGGTGGGGTACGCAGTATTTT. Its translation is CASSLGASGRWGTQYF.

The chain recombines TRBV30 with TRBJ2-7; 13 bases agree with TRBD2. Losses at the gene ends were 3 bases for V and 4 bases for J; bases not matched to a gene: 0. CDR1 is GTSNPN and CDR2 is SVGIG in the germline V gene (reference sequence). The CDR3 covers 13 residues. CDR3 amino acids: CAWRTSGGYEQYF. DNA for the CDR3: TGTGCCTGGAGGACTAGCGGGGGGTACGAGCAGTACTTC.

V and J are TRBV20-1 and TRBJ1-2; the D gene is possibly TRBD1 (6 bases). Trimming pared 4 bases from V and 3 bases from J, leaving 18 bases between. Per the germline V gene, CDR1 is DFQATT and CDR2 is SNEGSKA (reference sequence). The CDR3 is made up of 15 amino acids. The CDR3 DNA reads as TGCAGTGCTAAAGTTGCGGGGGGGCGCGACTATGGCTACACCTTC. Protein: CSAKVAGGRDYGYTF.

This clonotype has only a few counts. This sequence joins TRBV28 and TRBJ1-6; 8 bases align to TRBD1. In germline, CDR1 is MDHEN, CDR2 SYDVKM. CDR3 length equals 15 residues. The junction had 4 bases not matched to a gene; V was cut back by 2 bases and J by 7 bases. CDR3 bases: TGTGCCAGCAGTTTACGCAGGGGGCGAAATTCACCCCTCCACTTT. Protein product: CASSLRRGRNSPLHF. Full variable domain (remainder filled in from reference TRBV28 and TRBJ1-6): DVKVTQSSRYLVKRTGEKVFLECVQDMDHENMFWYRQDPGLGLRLIYFSYDVKMKEKGDIPEGYSVSREKKERFSLILESASTNQTSMYLCASSLRRGRNSPLHFGNGTRLTVT.

This CDR3 reads CAISESFLTGGERYEQYF. For the CDR3, the DNA is TGTGCCATCAGTGAGTCGTTCCTAACGGGGGGAGAACGGTACGAGCAGTACTTC. This chain links TRBV10-3 with TRBJ2-7; 7 nucleotides line up with TRBD2. V lost 0 bases, J lost 4 bases, and 15 bases stayed unmatched. The CDR3 loop spans 18 amino acids. Germline CDR1 reads ENHRY; CDR2 reads SYGVKD.

This chain connects TRBV5-1 to TRBJ1-2; D unclear. This CDR3 has 14 residues. V lost 0 bases and J lost 6, with 12 bases in between. Germline V lookup: CDR1 SGHRS, CDR2 YFSETQ. This CDR3 is CASSLALQEDGYTF. The CDR3 DNA is TGCGCCAGCAGCTTGGCCTTGCAGGAGGATGGCTACACCTTC.

V and J are TRBV28 and TRBJ2-7; TRBD2 matches 7 bases. The V gene's germline CDR1 is MDHEN and CDR2 SYDVKM. The CDR3 extends over 15 amino acids. Trimming removed 3 bases from V and 3 bases from J; junction bases left unmatched: 8. The CDR3 reads CASSFGLAVSYEQYF. CDR3 DNA: TGTGCCAGCAGTTTCGGGCTAGCGGTAAGCTACGAGCAGTACTTC.

This clonotype was seen a few times. The chain combines TRBV5-6 with TRBJ1-2; unclear D gene. This CDR3 region has 14 residues. Per the germline V gene, CDR1 is SGHDT and CDR2 is YYEEEE. Trimming left V 4 bases short and J 8 bases short, with 18 bases between. CDR3 sequence: CASSLRTALGGYTF. CDR3 bases: TGTGCCAGCAGCCTACGGACGGCGCTCGGGGGCTACACCTTC.

The chain recombines TRBV7-9 with TRBJ2-7; TRBD1 matches at 8 bases. Germline V lookup: CDR1 SEHNR, CDR2 FQNEAQ (reference sequence). This CDR3 contains 16 residues. V was clipped by 5 bases and J by 3 bases; unmatched bases: 12. The CDR3 spells CASSPTPGTGYYEQYF. The CDR3 DNA reads as TGTGCCAGCAGCCCAACCCCCGGGACAGGCTACTACGAGCAGTACTTC.

This clonotype has just a few counts. The genes are TRBV20-1 and TRBJ1-2; no clear D. Trimming pared 5 bases from V and 8 bases from J, leaving 12 bases between. The length of the CDR3 is 11 residues. The germline CDR1 and CDR2 sequences are DFQATT and SNEGSKA (reference sequence). The CDR3 bases are TGCAGTGCTCATCCCAGCGGAGGCTACACCTTC. Its translation: CSAHPSGGYTF.